One sample yielded the 21 T cell receptor beta chains listed below, sequenced in a study of cytomegalovirus exposure and HLA in healthy donors. Vbeta (60) and Jbeta (13) primers were used in the PCR. Assay: immunoSEQ multiplex PCR; the TCRdb copy retains only in-frame clones and omits some. This sample yields 170,000 or so clones, of which less than 90% are seen a single time; 0.35% to 0.45% belongs to the top ten. The material sequenced was PBMCs. Receptor source: a boy aged 2 to 10 in good health and CMV-seronegative.

This clone was counted between two and nine times. CDR3 region: CASSPGGYEQFF. In DNA form, the CDR3 reads TGTGCCAGCAGTCCCGGGGGTTATGAGCAGTTCTTC. J is TRBJ2-1 and V is TRBV6-1, with D possibly TRBD2 on 6 matching bases. V gave up 5 bases and J gave up 8 bases, with 10 bases separating them. The CDR3 runs 12 residues. CDR1 and CDR2 from the germline V gene are MNHNS and SASEGT.

The chain has TRBV18 and TRBJ1-1; the D is unclear. V was clipped by 3 bases and J by 3 bases, with 14 bases between them. This CDR3 comprises 15 residues. Looked up from germline, CDR1 is KGHSH and CDR2 is LQKENI. The CDR3: CASSPIPKGDTEAFF. The CDR3 DNA is TGTGCCAGCTCACCCATCCCCAAGGGAGACACTGAAGCTTTCTTT.

The chain couples TRBV7-9 to TRBJ2-1, with 9 nucleotides matching TRBD1. The germline CDR1 and CDR2 sequences are SEHNR and FQNEAQ (reference sequence). V lost 5 bases and J lost 3; bases outside the gene matches: 5. CDR3 length equals 15 residues. The CDR3 is CASSPWTGDYNEQFF. In DNA form, the CDR3 reads TGTGCCAGCAGCCCGTGGACAGGGGACTACAATGAGCAGTTCTTC.

The V call is TRBV18, the J call TRBJ2-7, with 16 bases that match TRBD2. J gave up 6 bases and V 0 bases, and 5 bases lay outside the gene matches. From germline, CDR1 is KGHSH and CDR2 LQKENI. The CDR3 totals 17 residues. CDR3 in DNA: TGTGCCAGCTCACCACCGGGACTAGCGGGAGGGTCGAGCGAGCAGTACTTC. Translation: CASSPPGLAGGSSEQYF. The variable domain in full, with the rest retrieved from reference TRBV18 and TRBJ2-7, is NAGVMQNPRHLVRRRGQEARLRCSPMKGHSHVYWYRQLPEEGLKFMVYLQKENIIDESGMPKERFSAEFPKEGPSILRIQQVVRGDSAAYFCASSPPGLAGGSSEQYFGPGTRLTVT.

The chain carries TRBV9 and TRBJ2-1; no firm D call. Germline CDR1 is SGDLS and CDR2 is YYNGEE. The CDR3 has 13 amino acids. V lost 3 bases to trimming and J lost 2 bases, with 6 bases between them. The CDR3 nucleotides are TGTGCCAGCAGCGGGCCAGCCTACAATGAGCAGTTCTTC. As protein: CASSGPAYNEQFF.

Concerning this clone itself: Other DNA sequences in this specimen translate into the identical CDR3. As DNA, the CDR3 is TGCGCCAGCAGCCTGGGACAGGGGGGCTCCTACGAGCAGTACTTC. Residues: CASSLGQGGSYEQYF. V and J are TRBV5-1 and TRBJ2-7; 11 bases agree with TRBD1. Losses at the gene ends were 4 bases for V and 0 bases for J; bases not matched to a gene: 3. Germline V gene lookup returns CDR1 SGHRS and CDR2 YFSETQ. The CDR3 is made up of 15 amino acids.

The chain combines TRBV6-1 with TRBJ2-7, with a weak D call TRBD1 (5 bases). Per germline, CDR1 MNHNS and CDR2 SASEGT. CDR3 length: 18 amino acids. Trimming took 2 bases from V and 1 from J, leaving 21 bases between them. The CDR3 DNA is TGTGCCAGCAGTGAAAGGGGTGGGGCCGCCTGGACGTCCTACGAGCAGTACTTC. This gives the protein CASSERGGAAWTSYEQYF.

This rearrangement joins TRBV18 to TRBJ2-2; D ambiguous. CDR1 is KGHSH, CDR2 LQKENI, per germline. Trimming took 5 bases from V and 2 from J, leaving 6 bases between them. The CDR3 has 13 residues. The CDR3 DNA reads TGTGCCAGCTCATCCAGAAACACCGGGGAGCTGTTTTTT. Translating it yields CASSSRNTGELFF.

The genes are TRBV30 and TRBJ1-2, with D maybe TRBD1 (6 bases). Germline-derived CDR1 and CDR2 are GTSNPN and SVGIG (reference sequence). Trimming pared 4 bases from V and 4 bases from J, leaving 13 bases between. The CDR3 has 13 amino acids. In nucleotides, the CDR3 is TGTGCCTGGAAAGGGGGACGGGGCTATGGCTACACCTTC. Protein product: CAWKGGRGYGYTF.

This chain joins TRBV28 and TRBJ1-1; no clear D gene. CDR1 is MDHEN, CDR2 SYDVKM, per germline. This CDR3 contains 15 residues. Trimming took off 3 bases at V and 0 bases at J, with 11 bases between the two ends. The CDR3 region has the DNA TGTGCCAGCAGTTTTAGAGGCGGGGTGAACACTGAAGCTTTCTTT. The encoded protein is CASSFRGGVNTEAFF.

Concerning this clone itself: The junction differs from germline at one of its ends, possibly a read error. The V and J genes are TRBV14 and TRBJ1-1; D not resolved. CDR1 SGHDN and CDR2 FVKESK come from the germline V gene. The length of the CDR3 is 16 residues. CDR3 nucleotides: TGTGCCAGCAGCCCTCGGGGAGGGATCATGAACGCTGAAGCTTTCTTT. It translates to CASSPRGGIMNAEAFF.

A note on this clone: Other DNA variants within this sample encode the same CDR3. The chain links TRBV7-2 to TRBJ1-5; no clear D. The length of the CDR3 is 14 residues. Between the trimmed V and J ends, which lost 3 bases and 1 base, there was a span of 7 bases. The germline gives CDR1 SGHTA, CDR2 FQGNSA. The CDR3 here is CASSFRGSNQPQHF. The CDR3 DNA sequence: TGTGCCAGCAGCTTTCGAGGGAGCAATCAGCCCCAGCATTTT.

The chain joins TRBV10-3 to TRBJ2-5; no reliable D call. Between the trimmed V and J ends, which lost 3 bases and 2 bases, there was a span of 4 bases. Germline V lookup: CDR1 ENHRY, CDR2 SYGVKD. This CDR3 contains 12 residues. CDR3 amino acids: CAISDGQETQYF. CDR3 in DNA: TGTGCCATCAGTGACGGGCAAGAGACCCAGTACTTC.

This clone is a singleton in its sample. This chain joins TRBV19 and TRBJ2-7; no clear D. Germline lookup yields CDR1 LNHDA and CDR2 SQIVND (reference sequence). V dropped 2 bases and J dropped 2 bases, with 7 bases sitting between them. This CDR3 has 13 amino acids. The CDR3 sequence is CASSIQITYEQYF. In DNA, the CDR3 is TGTGCCAGTAGTATACAGATTACCTACGAGCAGTACTTC.

The rearrangement joins TRBV13 to TRBJ1-2; the match to TRBD1 covers 8 bases. The CDR3 has 16 residues. Germline loops: CDR1 PRHDT, CDR2 FYEKMQ (reference sequence). Trimming removed 1 base from V and 7 bases from J; junction bases left unmatched: 11. The CDR3 DNA sequence: TGTGCCAGCAGCTTAGACCCTTCCGGGACAGGATTTGGCTACACCTTC. Residues: CASSLDPSGTGFGYTF.

V usage is TRBV7-9 and J usage is TRBJ1-4; 7 bases are a match to TRBD1. The CDR3 is 12 amino acids. Looked up from germline, CDR1 is SEHNR and CDR2 is FQNEAQ (reference sequence). V was pared by 5 bases and J by 14 bases, with 8 bases of the junction left unmatched. The CDR3 region is CASSQTGFNLFF. For the CDR3, the DNA is TGTGCCAGCAGCCAGACAGGGTTCAACCTGTTTTTT.

The chain couples TRBV4-2 to TRBJ2-1, with D tentatively TRBD2 (5 bases). Germline CDR1 is LGHNA and CDR2 is YNFKEQ. V was cut by 1 base and J by 7 bases, with 14 bases left in between. The length of the CDR3 is 15 residues. Here the CDR3 reads CASSQGSTLANEQFF. As DNA, the CDR3 is TGTGCCAGCAGCCAAGGCAGCACTCTAGCAAATGAGCAGTTCTTC.

V and J are TRBV7-9 and TRBJ2-2; 7 nucleotides align to TRBD1. Losses at the gene ends were 5 bases for V and 5 bases for J; bases not matched to a gene: 5. CDR1 SEHNR and CDR2 FQNEAQ come from the germline V gene (reference sequence). The CDR3 is 14 amino acids. CDR3 protein: CASSPGQLTGELFF. Here the CDR3 DNA reads TGTGCCAGCAGCCCGGGACAGTTAACCGGGGAGCTGTTTTTT.

This clone was seen more than once but under ten times. The chain has TRBV6-1 and TRBJ1-5, with 8 nucleotides matching TRBD1. This CDR3 has 13 amino acids. Looked up from germline, CDR1 is MNHNS and CDR2 is SASEGT. Losses at the gene ends were 7 bases for V and 7 bases for J; bases not matched to a gene: 6. DNA for the CDR3: TGTGCCAGCAAAGGACAGGGAGACCAGCCCCAGCATTTT. As protein: CASKGQGDQPQHF.

This rearrangement joins TRBV5-6 to TRBJ1-1, with TRBD1 as a possible D gene (5 bases). The V end was cut by 3 bases, the J end by 5 bases, with 14 bases between. The germline V gene has CDR1 SGHDT and CDR2 YYEEEE. The CDR3 is 14 amino acids. The CDR3 protein is CASSWKYGGTEAFF. Written as DNA, the CDR3 is TGTGCCAGCAGCTGGAAGTACGGGGGGACTGAAGCTTTCTTT.

The chain combines TRBV4-1 with TRBJ2-3; 11 nucleotides line up with TRBD2. V was pared by 4 bases and J by 5 bases, with 5 bases of the junction left unmatched. The CDR3 length is 15 residues. CDR1 is MGHRA and CDR2 is YSYEKL in the germline V gene. The CDR3 protein is CASSLTSGNEDTQYF. As DNA, the CDR3 is TGCGCCAGCAGCCTGACTAGCGGGAATGAAGATACGCAGTATTTT.